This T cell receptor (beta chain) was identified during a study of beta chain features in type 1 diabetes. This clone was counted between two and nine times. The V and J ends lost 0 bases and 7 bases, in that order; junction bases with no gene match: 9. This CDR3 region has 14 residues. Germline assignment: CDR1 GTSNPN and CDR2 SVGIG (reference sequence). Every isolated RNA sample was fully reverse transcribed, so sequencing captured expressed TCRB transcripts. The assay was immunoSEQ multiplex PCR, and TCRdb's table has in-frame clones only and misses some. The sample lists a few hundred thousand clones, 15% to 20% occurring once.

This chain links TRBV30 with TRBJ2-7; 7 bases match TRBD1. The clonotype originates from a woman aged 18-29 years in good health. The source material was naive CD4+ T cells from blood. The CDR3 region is CAWSVLRTGVEQYF. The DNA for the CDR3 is TGTGCCTGGAGTGTACTAAGGACAGGCGTTGAGCAGTACTTC.